This T cell receptor (beta chain) was captured in a study of shared clonotypes between healthy human individuals. Turning to the study itself: The composition of the donors was a couple of women and a few men aged 18 to 49.

The germline gives CDR1 LNHDA, CDR2 SQIVND (reference sequence). The ends lost 6 bases at V and 6 bases at J; junction bases unmatched: 6. The CDR3 totals 15 residues. Assay execution proceeded at the deep level. Repertoires were generated with immunoSEQ multiplex PCR, while TCRdb's copy carries only in-frame clones and drops some. The sample shows about 530,000 clones, approximately 79% of them seen only once. Overall study results and limits: An anticipated effect of sequencing depth on clonotype sharing among donors was recognized. Represented diversity, genetic and exposure-history alike, was limited by few donors.

This clone was recorded a few times. Its antigen is currently unknown. The sequencing sample was made of PBMCs. The TCR sequence derives from a woman between 40 and 50 years old in good health. Some clones in this sample may be carry-over from other donors' samples. This chain uses TRBV19 with TRBJ2-1; 12 positions agree with TRBD2. CDR3 in amino acids: CASSRLAGASNEQFF. Written as DNA, the CDR3 is TGTGCCAGTAGCAGACTAGCGGGAGCGTCCAATGAGCAGTTCTTC.